This note documents a single T cell receptor (beta chain) sequence. Antigen: not known. Generated by immunoSEQ multiplex PCR, the TCRdb table keeps only in-frame clones and is missing some. The sample holds about 140,000 clones, about 91% seen once. The data were taken from a study of T cell responses to AZD1222 COVID-19 vaccine. Study conclusions and caveats: The CD4 TCRs associated with vaccination extended across spike and predominated at 160-218 and 743-854.

This CDR3 spans 15 amino acids. Germline loops: CDR1 WNHNN, CDR2 SYGVQD (reference sequence). The V end lost 0 bases, the J end lost 3 bases, and 12 bases lay between the germline ends. This receptor was identified in an adult who received the AZD1222 COVID-19 vaccine. This specimen consisted of peripheral blood, obtained 28 days after the second AZD1222 dose. The chain combines TRBV10-1 with TRBJ2-7; TRBD1 might be the D (6 bases). This CDR3 is CASSESRDTIYEQYF. DNA of the CDR3: TGCGCCAGCAGTGAGTCCCGGGACACCATCTACGAGCAGTACTTC.